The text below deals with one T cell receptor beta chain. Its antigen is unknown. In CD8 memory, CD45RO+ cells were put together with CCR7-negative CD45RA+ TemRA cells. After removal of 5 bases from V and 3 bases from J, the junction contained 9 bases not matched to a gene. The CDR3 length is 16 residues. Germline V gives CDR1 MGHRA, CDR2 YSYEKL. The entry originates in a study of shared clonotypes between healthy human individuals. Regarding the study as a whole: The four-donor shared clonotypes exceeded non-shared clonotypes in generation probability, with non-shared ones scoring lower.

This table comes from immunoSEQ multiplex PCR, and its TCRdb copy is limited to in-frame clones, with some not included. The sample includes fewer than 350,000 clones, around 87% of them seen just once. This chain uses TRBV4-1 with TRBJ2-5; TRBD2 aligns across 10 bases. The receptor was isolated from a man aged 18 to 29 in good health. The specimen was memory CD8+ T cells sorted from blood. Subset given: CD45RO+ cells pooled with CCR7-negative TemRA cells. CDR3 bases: TGCGCCAGCAGCACCCGGTTCGGACTAGCGGAAGAGACCCAGTACTTC. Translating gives CASSTRFGLAEETQYF.